The TCR beta chain under discussion was sequenced for a study of T cell responses to AZD1222 COVID-19 vaccine. Repertoires were generated with immunoSEQ multiplex PCR, while TCRdb's copy carries only in-frame clones and drops some. The sample contains some 100,000 clones, 80% to 90% of which appear only once. The V end was cut by 5 bases, the J end by 13 bases, with 21 bases between. CDR3 length: 14 amino acids. CDR1 and CDR2 (germline): SGHVS, FQNEAQ. The material was peripheral blood, obtained on day 0 of AZD1222 vaccination. This chain uses TRBV7-8 with TRBJ2-1; D is possibly TRBD2 (5 bases). The sequence was collected from an adult in good health. The CDR3 sequence is CASSPSEVSSTQFF. Written as DNA, the CDR3 is TGTGCCAGCAGCCCCTCGGAGGTGAGCAGCACACAGTTCTTC.